The clone carrying this T cell receptor (beta chain) was seen a few times. What it recognizes is unknown. Each CDR3 protein gets one entry after TCRdb re-called the reads with MiXCR. Found here are about 69,000 distinct CDR3 sequences, about a fifth of them singletons; the top ten hold under 8.5%. The germline V gene encodes CDR1 SGHDT and CDR2 YYEEEE. V lost 2 bases, J lost 4 bases, and 6 bases stayed unmatched. This CDR3 has 14 residues. This specimen belongs to a study of type 1 regulatory T cells. In the study overall: T-allo10 is a Tr1-enriched, alloantigen-specific CD4 T cell product made in vitro. Study outcomes and limitations: Compared with non-type 1 regulatory T cells, type 1 regulatory T cells showed a more restricted TCR repertoire.

The gene calls are TRBV5-6 and TRBJ2-7, with 7 positions matching TRBD1. The specimen was cultured type 1 regulatory T (Tr1) cells, either the whole culture or a sorted fraction (not recorded which). The receptor was derived from a human donor in good health. Here the CDR3 DNA reads TGTGCCAGCAGCTTCGGGGACAGAGATTACGAGCAGTACTTC. This sequence encodes CASSFGDRDYEQYF. The whole variable domain, filled in from reference TRBV5-6 and TRBJ2-7, reads DAGVTQSPTHLIKTRGQQVTLRCSPKSGHDTVSWYQQALGQGPQFIFQYYEEEERQRGNFPDRFSGHQFPNYSSELNVNALLLGDSALYLCASSFGDRDYEQYFGPGTRLTVT.